What follows are 13 T cell receptor beta chains derived from one specimen sequenced in a study of early T cells in non-severe SARS-CoV-2 infection. From the 5' RACE reads, TCRdb called clonotypes with MiXCR, one entry per CDR3 protein. In the table there are about 55,000 distinct CDR3 sequences, 14% to 15% of which are singletons. The source material was whole blood, sampled at baseline. The receptor source for this set is an adult who was a healthcare worker with PCR-confirmed SARS-CoV-2 infection or an uninfected control (not recorded which).

This clonotype was seen a few times. The V gene is TRBV29-1, the J gene TRBJ2-1; tentative D call: TRBD2 (6 bases). Germline CDR1 SQVTM, CDR2 ANQGSEA. This CDR3 contains 14 residues. The V end was cut by 7 bases, the J end by 9 bases, with 22 bases between. The DNA for the CDR3 is TGCAGCGGCCAGCGGGCAGCCATTGGTGGTGAGCAGTTCTTC. It encodes CSGQRAAIGGEQFF.

This clonotype was detected a few times. The chain couples TRBV7-8 to TRBJ1-2; D is unclear. This CDR3 region has 15 residues. With 1 base removed from V and 0 bases from J, the gap between germline ends came to 9 bases. CDR1 and CDR2 from the germline V gene are SGHVS and FQNEAQ. CDR3 in amino acids: CASSLGGYTNYGYTF. In DNA, the CDR3 is TGTGCCAGCAGCTTAGGAGGGTACACTAACTATGGCTACACCTTC. The full variable domain, its missing parts supplied by reference TRBV7-8 and TRBJ1-2, is GAGVSQSPRYKVAKRGQDVALRCDPISGHVSLFWYQQALGQGPEFLTYFQNEAQLDKSGLPSDRFFAERPEGSVSTLKIQRTQQEDSAVYLCASSLGGYTNYGYTFGSGTRLTVV.

This chain connects TRBV6-5 to TRBJ2-2; D may be TRBD1 (6 bases). The germline gives CDR1 MNHEY, CDR2 SVGAGI. V lost 2 bases and J 1 base, leaving 8 bases between the germline ends. CDR3 length: 15 residues. The CDR3 bases are TGTGCCAGCAGTTACGGGGGACAGAACACCGGGGAGCTGTTTTTT. Translating gives CASSYGGQNTGELFF.

This clonotype has only a few counts. This chain uses TRBV18 with TRBJ1-4; weak D call: TRBD1 (5 bases). Germline values: CDR1 KGHSH, CDR2 LQKENI. The CDR3 is made up of 15 amino acids. V was clipped by 5 bases and J by 0 bases, with 10 bases between them. In nucleotides, the CDR3 is TGTGCCAGCTCAGCCGGGACCGCAACTAATGAAAAACTGTTTTTT. Amino acids: CASSAGTATNEKLFF. Using reference TRBV18 and TRBJ1-4 for the parts outside the CDR3, the full variable domain is NAGVMQNPRHLVRRRGQEARLRCSPMKGHSHVYWYRQLPEEGLKFMVYLQKENIIDESGMPKERFSAEFPKEGPSILRIQQVVRGDSAAYFCASSAGTATNEKLFFGSGTQLSVL.

This clonotype was detected only a few times. This rearrangement joins TRBV28 to TRBJ1-4; D gene uncertain. The germline CDR1 and CDR2 sequences are MDHEN and SYDVKM. CDR3 length: 11 residues. The germline V and J ends were trimmed by 6 bases and 7 bases, with 6 bases remaining between them. The CDR3 DNA sequence: TGTGCCAGCAGCCGCGTTGAAAAACTGTTTTTT. This sequence encodes CASSRVEKLFF.

This chain uses TRBV9 with TRBJ2-1; TRBD1 matches at 8 bases. CDR1 is SGDLS, CDR2 YYNGEE, per germline. This CDR3 spans 16 amino acids. V trimming: 0 bases; J trimming: 5 bases; junction bases outside the gene matches: 7. Here the CDR3 DNA reads TGTGCCAGCAGCGTAGCTAGCAGGGGGCTCAACAATGAGCAGTTCTTC. It translates to CASSVASRGLNNEQFF.

This clonotype appeared a few times. The chain has TRBV6-5 and TRBJ1-5, with D possibly TRBD1 on 6 matching bases. Germline loops: CDR1 MNHEY, CDR2 SVGAGI. This CDR3 is 14 amino acids long. Trimming removed 1 base from V and 6 bases from J, with 10 bases in between. CDR3 residues: CASSYLQGSQPQHF. The CDR3 region has the DNA TGTGCCAGCAGTTACTTGCAGGGGAGTCAGCCCCAGCATTTT.

J is TRBJ2-3 and V is TRBV11-2, with D possibly matching TRBD2 (6 bases). Germline CDR1 is SGHAT and CDR2 is FQNNGV. Between the trimmed V and J ends, which lost 1 base and 14 bases, there was a span of 13 bases. There are 12 residues in the CDR3. As DNA, the CDR3 is TGTGCCAGCAGCTTAGGGAGGGGTCAGGGGTATTTT. Protein product: CASSLGRGQGYF.

This clonotype was seen more than once but under ten times. The genes are TRBV15 and TRBJ1-5; TRBD1 matches 7 bases. The CDR3 has 14 residues. The germline CDR1 and CDR2 sequences are LNHNV and YYDKDF (reference sequence). V gave up 5 bases and J gave up 3 bases; unmatched junction bases: 4. In DNA form, the CDR3 reads TGTGCCACCAGCGAGGGGGCTTACAATCAGCCCCAGCATTTT. This gives the protein CATSEGAYNQPQHF.

The genes are TRBV5-1 and TRBJ1-2, with D maybe TRBD1 (5 bases). V gave up 7 bases and J gave up 4 bases, with 8 bases separating them. The CDR3 covers 11 residues. CDR1 is SGHRS and CDR2 is YFSETQ in the germline V gene. For the CDR3, the DNA is TGCGCCAGCGGAGGGGCCTATGGCTACACCTTC. Its protein product is CASGGAYGYTF.

The chain recombines TRBV7-6 with TRBJ2-7, with D perhaps matching TRBD2 (7 bases). The germline gives CDR1 SGHVS, CDR2 FNYEAQ. The CDR3 length is 13 residues. The V end was cut by 5 bases, the J end by 6 bases, with 14 bases between. CDR3 bases: TGTGCCAGCAGCCAAGGGGGGGGTACCGAGCAGTACTTC. Its protein product is CASSQGGGTEQYF.

This clonotype has at least ten counts. The gene calls are TRBV7-9 and TRBJ2-7; TRBD1 aligns across 8 bases. J was trimmed by 3 bases and V by 5 bases; bases with no gene match: 6. The CDR3 is 14 amino acids. Per the germline V gene, CDR1 is SEHNR and CDR2 is FQNEAQ (reference sequence). As DNA, the CDR3 is TGTGCCAGCAGCAGGTCGGGACAGGACTACGAGCAGTACTTC. Residues: CASSRSGQDYEQYF. Filled out from reference TRBV7-9 and TRBJ2-7, the complete variable domain reads DTGVSQNPRHKITKRGQNVTFRCDPISEHNRLYWYRQTLGQGPEFLTYFQNEAQLEKSRLLSDRFSAERPKGSFSTLEIQRTEQGDSAMYLCASSRSGQDYEQYFGPGTRLTVT.

V gene TRBV6-4 combines with J gene TRBJ2-2, with D unresolved. Trimming took 0 bases from V and 6 from J, leaving 8 bases between them. Germline-derived CDR1 and CDR2 are MRHNA and SNTAGT. This CDR3 spans 14 amino acids. CDR3 bases: TGTGCCAGCAGTGACTCTGGGGATGCCGGGGAGCTGTTTTTT. Translation: CASSDSGDAGELFF.